The TCR beta chain under discussion was sequenced for a study of T cell responses to AZD1222 COVID-19 vaccine. V shed 5 bases and J shed 8 bases, with 18 bases lying between them. CDR3 size: 14 residues. The germline CDR1 and CDR2 sequences are MDHEN and SYDVKM. To note about this clone: No antigen is known for it.

Study findings and constraints: Sampling captured repertoires only after the peak T cell response. The donor cohort was predominantly white British with a female majority, and clonal diversity may have been underestimated. Spike-spanning, vaccine-associated CD4 TCRs were dominant at 160-218 and 743-854.

Some clones are missing from TCRdb's copy, which holds only in-frame ones; the method was immunoSEQ multiplex PCR. The sample lists fewer than 200,000 clones, approximately 90% occurring once. This specimen consisted of peripheral blood, obtained 28 days after the second AZD1222 dose. The source is an adult who received the AZD1222 COVID-19 vaccine. The chain carries TRBV28 and TRBJ1-1, with a weak D call TRBD1 (5 bases). Here the CDR3 reads CASSLPSGEEEAFF. The CDR3 DNA sequence: TGTGCCAGCAGTCTCCCCTCGGGGGAGGAGGAAGCTTTCTTT.